What follows are 7 T cell receptor beta chains derived from one specimen sequenced in a study of blood T cell repertoires in COVID-19. The protocol was immunoSEQ multiplex PCR, while the TCRdb copy is restricted to in-frame clones and leaves out a portion. The sample includes approximately 270,000 clones, under 90% of them seen just once. The material sequenced was peripheral blood. The receptor source for this set is a man in his fifties with acute or convalescent COVID-19.

CDR3 in amino acids: CASSQVGLSGANVLTF. The CDR3 DNA sequence: TGCGCCAGCAGCCAAGTTGGGCTTTCTGGGGCCAACGTCCTGACTTTC. V usage is TRBV4-1 and J usage is TRBJ2-6; D gene unclear. The V gene's germline CDR1 is MGHRA and CDR2 YSYEKL. V was cut by 1 base and J by 1 base, with 8 bases left in between. The CDR3 is 16 amino acids.

This clone was detected a few times. The chain recombines TRBV27 with TRBJ2-4; tentative D call: TRBD2 (5 bases). The germline V and J ends were trimmed by 6 bases and 6 bases, with 12 bases remaining between them. This CDR3 comprises 13 residues. In germline, CDR1 is MNHEY, CDR2 SMNVEV (reference sequence). For the CDR3, the DNA is TGTGCCAGCAGCCCGCCCCGGGGAAACATTCAGTACTTC. Translated: CASSPPRGNIQYF.

This chain links TRBV18 with TRBJ2-7; 7 bases map to TRBD1. Germline V gives CDR1 KGHSH, CDR2 LQKENI. The V gene end was trimmed by 1 base and the J gene end by 2 bases; junction bases not matched to a gene: 5. CDR3 size: 15 residues. CDR3 sequence (DNA): TGTGCCAGCTCACCACGGCAGGGGGAAACCTACGAGCAGTACTTC. This gives the protein CASSPRQGETYEQYF.

This rearrangement joins TRBV7-9 to TRBJ1-3; no clear D. V was trimmed by 5 bases and J by 0 bases, leaving 8 bases between them. Germline V gene data show CDR1 as SEHNR and CDR2 as FQNEAQ (reference sequence). This CDR3 contains 14 residues. The CDR3 reads CASSPGFSGNTIYF. The CDR3 bases are TGTGCCAGCAGCCCAGGCTTCTCTGGAAACACCATATATTTT.

The chain uses TRBV3-1 (or the pseudogene TRBV3-2) and TRBJ2-4; a weak D match, TRBD1 (6 bases). The CDR3 is 16 residues long. Germline V gene lookup returns CDR1 LGHDT and CDR2 YNNKEL (reference sequence). Trimming cost V 4 bases and J 1 base, with 14 bases left between them. DNA of the CDR3: TGTGCCAGCAGCCTCGGACAGTTATGGGCCAAAAACATTCAGTACTTC. It is translated as CASSLGQLWAKNIQYF.

This rearrangement joins TRBV7-6 to TRBJ1-2; D possibly corresponds to TRBD1 (6 bases). Trimming took 1 base from V and 3 from J, leaving 9 bases between them. Germline V gene lookup returns CDR1 SGHVS and CDR2 FNYEAQ. This CDR3 region has 14 residues. CDR3 DNA sequence: TGTGCCAGCAGCTTAGGGTCAGGGGACTATGGCTACACCTTC. It codes for CASSLGSGDYGYTF.

The chain employs TRBV19 and TRBJ2-2, with D possibly matching TRBD1 (6 bases). V lost 10 bases to trimming and J lost 4 bases, with 16 bases between them. This CDR3 region has 14 residues. The germline gives CDR1 LNHDA, CDR2 SQIVND (reference sequence). CDR3 loop: CATEIRGATGELFF. The CDR3 DNA follows: TGTGCCACCGAGATCAGGGGTGCCACCGGGGAGCTGTTTTTT.